The clone carrying this T cell receptor (beta chain) was recorded a few times. Its antigen is currently unknown. Germline V gene data show CDR1 as DFQATT and CDR2 as SNEGSKA (reference sequence). This CDR3 spans 13 amino acids. The entry originates in a study of human T cells and chemical hapten exposure. Study details: Patients got weekly scalp diphenylcyclopropenone doses over the approximately 23-week study. Findings of the study overall: Patch test score rose with PT1 expanded TCRs, significant at 8, 16, 32, not 4.

Regarding time point: patch test 1, 2 weeks after DPC sensitization. Treatment here: therapeutic diphenylcyclopropenone sensitization with weekly scalp DPC. TCRdb called the RACE reads again in MiXCR, with one record for every CDR3 protein. Of fewer than 100,000 distinct CDR3 sequences in the sample, around 12% were seen once. The sample here was whole blood, taken in connection with sensitization to the hapten diphenylcyclopropenone (DPC). The chain combines TRBV20-1 with TRBJ1-1; D not certain. This TCR was recovered from a woman aged 40 to 50 with alopecia areata. Some clones in this sample may be carry-over from other donors' samples. The CDR3 sequence is CNVAAPLNTEAFF. In DNA, the CDR3 is TGCAATGTGGCAGCGCCTTTGAACACTGAAGCTTTCTTT.